This T cell receptor beta chain is from a study of breast tumors, draining lymph nodes, adjacent tissues (TCRdb year 2016). General notes on the study: The study compared TCR beta repertoires across tumor, adjacent nontumor tissue and axillary lymph nodes from breast cancer patients. The study was designed to assess the relationships and possible T-cell exchange between tumor, surrounding tissue and draining lymph node repertoires in human breast cancer.

Findings and caveats that apply to the study as a whole: The similarity between tumor and nontumor tissue repertoires was significantly greater in luminal-like breast cancer than in basal-like breast cancer. T-cell repertoire diversity in tumors was found to be lower than in lymph nodes but higher than in nontumor tissue, and preferential V and J gene usage was observed. The data were judged consistent with most tumor T cells deriving from the lymph node and then expanding within tumor tissue. The conclusion that tumor T cells originate in lymph nodes was presented as consistent with a hypothesis rather than as directly demonstrated.

Lymph node samples were obtained from the axillary draining lymph nodes of breast cancer patients. This clonotype has at least ten counts. This clone's antigen is unknown. It has no much larger one-base neighbor in the sample; base qualities were not kept. The CDR3 sequence holds 15 residues, the cysteine and phenylalanine included. Only CDR3 DNA remains: 45 bases, in frame from the first base. The germline V gene gives CDR1 as MNHEY and CDR2 as SVGEGT. The trim is 0 bases for V and 4 bases for J, with a gap of 13 bases between the germline ends. The sample was run on an Illumina HiSeq 2000. Multiplex PCR amplification was used to generate the TCR beta chain libraries. High-throughput sequencing was used to analyze the amplified TCR beta chain products. TCRdb trimmed the raw reads at Q25, called clones with MiXCR and kept productive beta chains. Here each entry gathers all rows of one CDR3 protein and keeps the most common genes and DNA. This sample holds some 83,000 distinct CDR3 sequences; approximately 19% were observed only once. Of the sample, around 2.4% is held by the ten largest clones.

The origin of this receptor is a female donor with breast cancer. Some clones in this sample may be carry-over from other donors' samples. What was sequenced was axillary lymph node tissue. Recombination linked TRBV6-2 or TRBV6-3 to TRBJ2-7; 5 matching bases give a weak D call of TRBD1. The nucleotides read TGTGCCAGCAGTTACTCCGACAGTAGTCCGTACGAGCAGTACTTC. Translated, this is CASSYSDSSPYEQYF.